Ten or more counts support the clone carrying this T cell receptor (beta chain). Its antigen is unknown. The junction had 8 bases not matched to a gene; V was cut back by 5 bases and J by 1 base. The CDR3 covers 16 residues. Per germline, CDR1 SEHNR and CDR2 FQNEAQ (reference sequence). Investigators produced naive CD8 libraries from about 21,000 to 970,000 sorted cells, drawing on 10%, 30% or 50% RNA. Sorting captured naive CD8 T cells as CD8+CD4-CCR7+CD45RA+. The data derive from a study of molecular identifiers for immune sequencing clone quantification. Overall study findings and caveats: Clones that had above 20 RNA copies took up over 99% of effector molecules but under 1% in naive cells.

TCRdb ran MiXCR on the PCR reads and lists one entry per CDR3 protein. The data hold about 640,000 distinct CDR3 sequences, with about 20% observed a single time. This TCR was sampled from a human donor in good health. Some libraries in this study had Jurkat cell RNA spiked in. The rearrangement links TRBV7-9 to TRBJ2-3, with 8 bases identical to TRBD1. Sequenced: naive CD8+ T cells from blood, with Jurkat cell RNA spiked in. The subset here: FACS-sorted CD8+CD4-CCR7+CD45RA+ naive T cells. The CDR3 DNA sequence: TGTGCCAGCAGCCCGAGCCAGGGGGCGCGCACAGATACGCAGTATTTT. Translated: CASSPSQGARTDTQYF.